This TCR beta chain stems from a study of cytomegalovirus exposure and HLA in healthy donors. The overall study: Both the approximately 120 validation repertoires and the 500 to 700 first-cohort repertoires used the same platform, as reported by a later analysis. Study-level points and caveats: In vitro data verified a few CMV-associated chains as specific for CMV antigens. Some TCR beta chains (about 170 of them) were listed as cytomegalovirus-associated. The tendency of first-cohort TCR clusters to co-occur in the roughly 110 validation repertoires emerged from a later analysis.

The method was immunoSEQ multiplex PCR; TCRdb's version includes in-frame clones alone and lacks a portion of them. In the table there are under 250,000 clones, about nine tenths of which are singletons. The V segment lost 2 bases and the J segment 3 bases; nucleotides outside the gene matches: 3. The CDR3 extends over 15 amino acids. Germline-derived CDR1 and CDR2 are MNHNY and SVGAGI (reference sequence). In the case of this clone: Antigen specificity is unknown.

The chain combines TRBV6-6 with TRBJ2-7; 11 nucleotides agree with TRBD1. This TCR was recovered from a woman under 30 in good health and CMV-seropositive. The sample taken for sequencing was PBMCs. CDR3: CASSYRGQGVYEQYF. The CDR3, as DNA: TGTGCCAGCAGTTACCGGGGACAGGGGGTCTACGAGCAGTACTTC.